This entry is about one T cell receptor (beta chain). Antigen: not known. These data are taken from a study of T cell repertoires in cytomegalovirus infection. Study summary: Indicated by public TCR beta signatures were CMV infection and matching HLA type. Study observations and caveats: The ex vivo response was dominated by HLA-C-restricted CMV-specific TCR beta clonotypes. Summed frequency of shared TCR beta families picked out CMV carriers who also had the relevant HLA.

Each CDR3 protein is one row after TCRdb ran MiXCR on the reads. The repertoire holds 490,000 or so distinct CDR3 sequences, with about 11% as singletons. Germline V CDR1 and CDR2: DFQATT, SNEGSKA (reference sequence). Trimming took off 1 base at V and 6 bases at J, with 17 bases between the two ends. This CDR3 has 15 residues. V and J are TRBV20-1 and TRBJ2-3, with D possibly TRBD2 on 5 matching bases. Sequencing used PBMCs. The TCR was taken from a human donor in good health (CMV status not recorded). Some clones in this sample may be carry-over from other donors' samples. The CDR3 loop is CSARASPSFWDTQYF. The DNA of the CDR3 is TGCAGTGCTAGAGCTAGCCCTAGCTTTTGGGATACGCAGTATTTT.